The 30 T cell receptor beta chains listed next were all sequenced from one sample in a study of blood T cell repertoires in COVID-19. Here immunoSEQ multiplex PCR was the method, and the copy in TCRdb shows in-frame clones only, minus some. The sample contains 410,000 or so clones, 89% of which appear only once. The material sequenced was peripheral blood. These receptors were collected from a woman in her thirties or forties with COVID-19, enrolled during active disease.

The chain joins TRBV5-8 to TRBJ1-1, with a possible D match to TRBD1 (5 bases). The V gene's germline CDR1 is SGHTS and CDR2 YDEGEE. Trimming removed 3 bases from V and 1 base from J, with 13 bases in between. The CDR3 contains 15 residues. The CDR3 loop is CASSWGLTGNTEAFF. Here the CDR3 DNA reads TGTGCCAGCAGCTGGGGCCTCACTGGGAACACTGAAGCTTTCTTT. The full variable domain, in which reference TRBV5-8 and TRBJ1-1 provide the parts outside the CDR3, is EAGVTQSPTHLIKTRGQQATLRCSPISGHTSVYWYQQALGLGLQFLLWYDEGEERNRGNFPPRFSGRQFPNYSSELNVNALELEDSALYLCASSWGLTGNTEAFFGQGTRLTVV.

This chain joins TRBV19 and TRBJ2-2; TRBD2 matches 7 bases. In germline, CDR1 is LNHDA, CDR2 SQIVND (reference sequence). The CDR3 contains 14 residues. Trimming cost V 9 bases and J 4 bases; bases outside gene matches: 8. CDR3 nucleotides: TGTGCCAGCAGACGGACGGGGGGCACCGGGGAGCTGTTTTTT. This translates into CASRRTGGTGELFF.

The chain is built from TRBV7-2 and TRBJ2-1; no reliable D call. V shed 2 bases and J shed 7 bases, with 15 bases lying between them. Germline CDR1 and CDR2: SGHTA and FQGNSA. CDR3 length equals 15 residues. DNA for the CDR3: TGTGCCAGCAGCTTAACCGGCCGCGGTCGGAATGAGCAGTTCTTC. This gives the protein CASSLTGRGRNEQFF. Using reference TRBV7-2 and TRBJ2-1 for the parts outside the CDR3, the full variable domain is GAGVSQSPSNKVTEKGKDVELRCDPISGHTALYWYRQSLGQGLEFLIYFQGNSAPDKSGLPSDRFSAERTGGSVSTLTIQRTQQEDSAVYLCASSLTGRGRNEQFFGPGTRLTVL.

This chain joins TRBV9 and TRBJ2-6, with 9 bases identical to TRBD1. This CDR3 comprises 18 residues. With 4 bases clipped from V and 0 bases from J, the junction kept 8 bases outside the gene matches. The V gene's germline CDR1 is SGDLS and CDR2 YYNGEE. The CDR3 loop reads CASSTTGTGISGANVLTF. DNA of the CDR3: TGTGCCAGCAGCACAACCGGGACAGGGATCTCTGGGGCCAACGTCCTGACTTTC.

The chain links TRBV11-2 to TRBJ1-1, with 8 nucleotides matching TRBD1. The CDR3 loop spans 17 amino acids. With V trimmed by 1 base and J by 5 bases, 12 bases remained unmatched. Per germline, CDR1 SGHAT and CDR2 FQNNGV. The CDR3 loop is CASSLAFSQGAPTEAFF. In DNA form, the CDR3 reads TGTGCCAGCAGCTTAGCTTTTTCTCAGGGGGCGCCAACTGAAGCTTTCTTT.

This chain links TRBV7-9 with TRBJ1-2; D gene unclear. This CDR3 comprises 11 residues. In germline, CDR1 is SEHNR, CDR2 FQNEAQ (reference sequence). V was cut by 5 bases and J by 8 bases, with 9 bases left in between. The CDR3 sequence is CASSATKGYTF. The CDR3 region has the DNA TGTGCCAGCAGCGCGACAAAAGGCTACACCTTC. Full variable domain (outside the CDR3, taken from reference TRBV7-9 and TRBJ1-2): DTGVSQNPRHKITKRGQNVTFRCDPISEHNRLYWYRQTLGQGPEFLTYFQNEAQLEKSRLLSDRFSAERPKGSFSTLEIQRTEQGDSAMYLCASSATKGYTFGSGTRLTVV.

This clone occurred once. The J gene is TRBJ2-7, the V gene TRBV9, with 8 bases fitting TRBD1. The CDR3 has 15 amino acids. Germline V CDR1 and CDR2: SGDLS, YYNGEE. J lost 5 bases, V lost 4 bases, and 11 bases had no gene match. CDR3 sequence: CASSSRDRGANEQYF. Here the CDR3 DNA reads TGTGCCAGCAGCTCGCGAGACAGGGGAGCAAACGAGCAGTACTTC. Looking up the rest from reference TRBV9 and TRBJ2-7 gives the full variable domain: DSGVTQTPKHLITATGQRVTLRCSPRSGDLSVYWYQQSLDQGLQFLIQYYNGEERAKGNILERFSAQQFPDLHSELNLSSLELGDSALYFCASSSRDRGANEQYFGPGTRLTVT.

This chain links TRBV25-1 with TRBJ1-5, with D perhaps matching TRBD1 (5 bases). V was trimmed by 2 bases and J by 0 bases, leaving 11 bases between them. CDR3 length equals 16 residues. Germline CDR1 and CDR2: MGHDK and SYGVNS. The CDR3 spells CASSEGAKYSNQPQHF. DNA of the CDR3: TGTGCCAGCAGTGAAGGGGCAAAATATAGCAATCAGCCCCAGCATTTT.

The chain employs TRBV30 and TRBJ1-1, with D perhaps matching TRBD1 (5 bases). The CDR3 sequence is 15 residues long. Germline loops: CDR1 GTSNPN, CDR2 SVGIG (reference sequence). The V and J ends lost 0 bases and 1 base respectively, with 12 bases between them. DNA of the CDR3: TGTGCCTGGAGTGTATTGGGGGGATGGAACACTGAAGCTTTCTTT. Its protein is CAWSVLGGWNTEAFF.

The chain's CDR3 is CASTWTGSSYEQYF. DNA of the CDR3: TGTGCCAGCACCTGGACAGGGAGCTCCTACGAGCAGTACTTC. J is TRBJ2-7 and V is TRBV27; TRBD1 agrees at 8 bases. There are 14 residues in the CDR3. Trimming cost V 7 bases and J 0 bases; bases outside gene matches: 5. Per the germline V gene, CDR1 is MNHEY and CDR2 is SMNVEV (reference sequence).

The chain uses TRBV11-2 and TRBJ2-7; D might be TRBD2 (5 bases). Trimming cost V 2 bases and J 7 bases, with 15 bases left between them. The CDR3 extends over 14 amino acids. Per the germline V gene, CDR1 is SGHAT and CDR2 is FQNNGV. The CDR3: CASSLITAVREQYF. The CDR3 nucleotides are TGTGCCAGCAGCTTAATAACAGCGGTGAGGGAGCAGTACTTC.

This rearrangement joins TRBV4-3 to TRBJ2-3, with a possible D match to TRBD2 (6 bases). Per the germline V gene, CDR1 is LGHNA and CDR2 is YSLEER. The CDR3 contains 14 residues. V gave up 4 bases and J gave up 2 bases, with 10 bases separating them. DNA of the CDR3: TGCGCCAGCAGCCCGGGACTTACCACAGATACGCAGTATTTT. Its protein is CASSPGLTTDTQYF.

V gene TRBV6-5 combines with J gene TRBJ1-2; D gene unclear. Germline-derived CDR1 and CDR2 are MNHEY and SVGAGI. Trimming took 0 bases from V and 4 from J, leaving 6 bases between them. This CDR3 comprises 13 residues. CDR3 nucleotides: TGTGCCAGCAGTTACTCGTATTCCTATGGCTACACCTTC. Translating gives CASSYSYSYGYTF.

The rearrangement uses TRBV5-4 and TRBJ2-7; no firm D call. The CDR3 runs to 14 residues. The V end was cut by 1 base, the J end by 2 bases, with 10 bases between. Per the germline V gene, CDR1 is SGHNT and CDR2 is YYREEE (reference sequence). The CDR3 bases are TGTGCCAGCAGCTTGACACATAACACCTACGAGCAGTACTTC. Translating it yields CASSLTHNTYEQYF.

V usage is TRBV11-2 and J usage is TRBJ2-2, with D tentatively TRBD1 (5 bases). Germline CDR1 SGHAT, CDR2 FQNNGV. The CDR3 loop spans 16 amino acids. The V gene lost 2 bases and the J gene lost 4 bases, with 14 bases spanning the gap. CDR3 DNA sequence: TGTGCCAGCAGCTTACGTGCAGGGTCTGCCACCGGGGAGCTGTTTTTT. Its protein is CASSLRAGSATGELFF. Full variable domain (remainder filled in from reference TRBV11-2 and TRBJ2-2): EAGVAQSPRYKIIEKRQSVAFWCNPISGHATLYWYQQILGQGPKLLIQFQNNGVVDDSQLPKDRFSAERLKGVDSTLKIQPAKLEDSAVYLCASSLRAGSATGELFFGEGSRLTVL.

This clone appeared a few times. The chain employs TRBV6-5 and TRBJ1-5, with 7 bases matching TRBD1. CDR3 length: 15 amino acids. J lost 2 bases, V lost 6 bases, and 7 bases had no gene match. CDR1 MNHEY and CDR2 SVGAGI come from the germline V gene. The CDR3 loop is CASSFTGVGNQPQHF. The DNA for the CDR3 is TGTGCCAGCAGCTTCACAGGGGTAGGCAATCAGCCCCAGCATTTT.

The chain recombines TRBV6-5 with TRBJ1-2; TRBD1 might be the D (6 bases). CDR1 MNHEY and CDR2 SVGAGI come from the germline V gene. The CDR3 runs 14 residues. The V and J ends lost 8 bases and 6 bases respectively, with 19 bases between them. CDR3 residues: CASGTGGVTHGYTF. The DNA for the CDR3 is TGTGCCAGCGGCACGGGGGGCGTAACGCATGGCTACACCTTC.

This clone was detected once. The chain is built from TRBV12-3 or TRBV12-4 and TRBJ1-1; no clear D. V gave up 3 bases and J gave up 0 bases, with 2 bases separating them. The CDR3 length is 12 residues. Written as DNA, the CDR3 is TGTGCCAGCAGTTTCGTGAACACTGAAGCTTTCTTT. Translated: CASSFVNTEAFF.

The chain carries TRBV3-1 (or the pseudogene TRBV3-2) and TRBJ2-7, with 10 bases fitting TRBD2. The CDR3 has 18 residues. Germline CDR1 reads LGHDT; CDR2 reads YNNKEL (reference sequence). The V segment lost 0 bases and the J segment 3 bases; nucleotides outside the gene matches: 11. The chain's CDR3 is CASSQDGISTSGFYEQYF. DNA for the CDR3: TGTGCCAGCAGCCAAGACGGTATCTCGACTAGCGGGTTCTACGAGCAGTACTTC.

The chain combines TRBV18 with TRBJ1-1; possibly TRBD1 for D (6 bases). Germline loops: CDR1 KGHSH, CDR2 LQKENI. Trimming left V 4 bases short and J 1 base short, with 13 bases between. The CDR3 loop spans 15 amino acids. DNA of the CDR3: TGTGCCAGCTCACAGATCGGGACACGGAACACTGAAGCTTTCTTT. Encoded protein: CASSQIGTRNTEAFF.

V is TRBV7-2 and J is TRBJ2-7; D is perhaps TRBD1 (5 bases). V was clipped by 1 base and J by 5 bases, with 9 bases between them. Germline V gene sequence: CDR1 SGHTA, CDR2 FQGNSA. CDR3 length: 13 residues. The CDR3 sequence: CASSLDQGDEQYF. As DNA, the CDR3 is TGTGCCAGCAGCTTAGACCAGGGCGACGAGCAGTACTTC.

The chain has TRBV28 and TRBJ1-2; 8 bases align to TRBD1. Germline-derived CDR1 and CDR2 are MDHEN and SYDVKM. With V trimmed by 2 bases and J by 5 bases, 13 bases remained unmatched. This CDR3 is 17 amino acids long. The CDR3 DNA reads TGTGCCAGCAGTTTAGGGGCAGGGGGCGCCCGGGGGTATGGCTACACCTTC. It is translated as CASSLGAGGARGYGYTF.

The chain employs TRBV28 and TRBJ2-3, with D possibly being TRBD2 (6 bases). The CDR3 has 18 amino acids. Trimming pared 3 bases from V and 2 bases from J, leaving 21 bases between. Germline V gene data show CDR1 as MDHEN and CDR2 as SYDVKM. As DNA, the CDR3 is TGTGCCAGCAGTTTTAACCTTCACCACAGGACTAACACAGATACGCAGTATTTT. This sequence encodes CASSFNLHHRTNTDTQYF.

This chain uses TRBV9 with TRBJ1-2, with TRBD1 matching 9 bases. V was clipped by 4 bases and J by 4 bases; unmatched bases: 11. The germline V gene has CDR1 SGDLS and CDR2 YYNGEE. The CDR3 covers 16 residues. The CDR3 sequence is CASSPLTVTGGYGYTF. The DNA of the CDR3 is TGTGCCAGCAGCCCTCTTACAGTGACAGGGGGCTATGGCTACACCTTC.

The rearrangement links TRBV30 to TRBJ2-3; 8 nucleotides line up with TRBD2. The ends lost 2 bases at V and 0 bases at J; junction bases unmatched: 7. The CDR3 runs to 16 residues. CDR1 and CDR2 (germline): GTSNPN, SVGIG (reference sequence). The CDR3 loop reads CAWSSGLAHSTDTQYF. The DNA of the CDR3 is TGTGCCTGGAGTTCCGGACTAGCCCATAGCACAGATACGCAGTATTTT.

V gene TRBV7-2 combines with J gene TRBJ1-1; D is perhaps TRBD1 (6 bases). Germline V gives CDR1 SGHTA, CDR2 FQGNSA. The germline V and J ends were trimmed by 2 bases and 1 base, with 11 bases remaining between them. The CDR3 covers 15 residues. CDR3 protein: CASSLMGAENTEAFF. The CDR3 DNA sequence: TGTGCCAGCAGCTTAATGGGGGCGGAGAACACTGAAGCTTTCTTT. The variable domain in full, completed from reference TRBV7-2 and TRBJ1-1, reads GAGVSQSPSNKVTEKGKDVELRCDPISGHTALYWYRQSLGQGLEFLIYFQGNSAPDKSGLPSDRFSAERTGGSVSTLTIQRTQQEDSAVYLCASSLMGAENTEAFFGQGTRLTVV.

This clone came up once. This rearrangement joins TRBV5-6 to TRBJ2-7; perhaps TRBD2 as D (5 bases). CDR1 and CDR2 (germline): SGHDT, YYEEEE. V gave up 3 bases and J gave up 2 bases, with 12 bases separating them. This CDR3 is built from 14 residues. The CDR3 sequence is CASSWAQRTYEQYF. The CDR3 nucleotides read TGTGCCAGCAGCTGGGCGCAGCGGACCTACGAGCAGTACTTC. Variable domain in full (rest from reference TRBV5-6 and TRBJ2-7): DAGVTQSPTHLIKTRGQQVTLRCSPKSGHDTVSWYQQALGQGPQFIFQYYEEEERQRGNFPDRFSGHQFPNYSSELNVNALLLGDSALYLCASSWAQRTYEQYFGPGTRLTVT.

This sequence joins TRBV27 and TRBJ2-6; 7 positions agree with TRBD1. This CDR3 region has 16 residues. V was pared by 6 bases and J by 0 bases, with 5 bases of the junction left unmatched. Germline assignment: CDR1 MNHEY and CDR2 SMNVEV (reference sequence). The CDR3 bases are TGTGCCAGCAGGGGGGACAGATCCTCTGGGGCCAACGTCCTGACTTTC. Amino acid sequence: CASRGDRSSGANVLTF.

The chain has TRBV5-1 and TRBJ2-7; tentative D call: TRBD1 (6 bases). The CDR3 runs 14 residues. Germline CDR1 reads SGHRS; CDR2 reads YFSETQ. Trimming removed 2 bases from V and 7 bases from J, with 16 bases in between. The CDR3: CASSFGQFAMEQYF. Written as DNA, the CDR3 is TGCGCCAGCAGCTTCGGACAGTTCGCAATGGAGCAGTACTTC.

The chain has TRBV5-1 and TRBJ2-1; 7 nucleotides agree with TRBD1. Germline CDR1 SGHRS, CDR2 YFSETQ. The V gene end was trimmed by 3 bases and the J gene end by 12 bases; junction bases not matched to a gene: 12. The length of the CDR3 is 14 residues. Here the CDR3 DNA reads TGCGCCAGCAGCTCCGGGACAGTCCGACCGGTGCAGTTCTTC. It translates to CASSSGTVRPVQFF.